This is a list of T cell receptor beta chains from one sample in a study of T cell responses to AZD1222 COVID-19 vaccine. Measured with immunoSEQ multiplex PCR; TCRdb has only the in-frame clones, and not every one. The data contain about 100,000 clones, about 93% of them seen just once; the ten biggest clones take up 1.5% to 2%. The source was peripheral blood, collected on day 0 of AZD1222 vaccination. These receptor sequences come from an adult in good health. Both conserved end residues are part of each CDR3. The order of the fields is clone size, J gene, V gene, CDR3 length, D gene, CDR3 protein, CDR3 DNA. A D gene is named only where the DNA matches it firmly. Clone size is not always given. Where it is, it says once, few, many or a class for expanded clones.

>NA|TRBJ2-3|TRBV1|19|NA
CTSSQDYQLQREAGDTQYF
TGCACCAGCAGCCAAGATTATCAGTTACAGCGGGAGGCGGGAGATACGCAGTATTTT
>NA|TRBJ2-1|TRBV27|19|TRBD2
CASSLSGLAGGTSYNEQFF
TGTGCCAGCAGTCTTTCTGGACTAGCGGGAGGGACCTCCTACAATGAGCAGTTCTTC
>NA|TRBJ2-7|TRBV5-1|13|NA
CASSNLSDYEQYF
TGCGCCAGCAGCAACTTATCGGACTACGAGCAGTACTTC
>NA|TRBJ1-1|TRBV19|15|TRBD1
CASSARRQGKTEAFF
TGTGCCAGTAGTGCTCGCCGACAGGGGAAGACTGAAGCTTTCTTT
>NA|TRBJ2-7|TRBV7-2|15|NA
CASSLAGDGPYEQYF
TGTGCCAGCAGCTTAGCGGGGGACGGACCCTACGAGCAGTACTTC
>once|TRBJ1-2|TRBV28|13|NA
CASSLSEAYGYTF
TGTGCCAGCAGTTTATCAGAGGCCTATGGCTACACCTTC
>NA|TRBJ2-1|TRBV28|16|TRBD1
CASSFLRQGVYNEQFF
TGTGCCAGCAGTTTTCTGAGGCAGGGGGTTTACAATGAGCAGTTCTTC
>NA|TRBJ1-4|TRBV5-1|14|NA
CASKEGTGDEKLFF
TGCGCCAGCAAGGAGGGCACGGGAGATGAAAAACTGTTTTTT
>NA|TRBJ2-2|TRBV7-9|18|NA
CASSLRGRGPPNTGELFF
TGTGCCAGCAGCTTGCGGGGTAGGGGACCCCCGAACACCGGGGAGCTGTTTTTT
>NA|TRBJ2-1|TRBV7-9|15|TRBD2
CASSLLAGSYNEQFF
TGTGCCAGCAGCCTACTAGCGGGGTCCTACAATGAGCAGTTCTTC
>NA|TRBJ2-3|TRBV27|16|TRBD2
CASSVIGTSGPDTQYF
TGTGCCAGCAGTGTCATCGGGACTAGCGGTCCAGATACGCAGTATTTT
>NA|TRBJ1-4|TRBV29-1|13|NA
CSVLGHMNEKLFF
TGCAGCGTTCTCGGACACATGAATGAAAAACTGTTTTTT
>NA|TRBJ2-1|TRBV19|15|TRBD2
CASSMTSGPYNEQFF
TGTGCCAGTAGTATGACTAGCGGACCCTACAATGAGCAGTTCTTC
>NA|TRBJ2-7|TRBV15|14|NA
CATSRDLALNEQYF
TGTGCCACCAGCAGAGATTTGGCCCTTAACGAGCAGTACTTC
>NA|TRBJ2-7|TRBV3-1/TRBV3-2|15|NA
CASSQERFRGYEQYF
TGTGCCAGCAGCCAAGAAAGGTTCCGGGGGTACGAGCAGTACTTC
>NA|TRBJ2-3|TRBV6-6|16|TRBD2
CASSYPLREGSDTQYF
TGTGCCAGCAGTTATCCCTTGCGGGAGGGCTCAGATACGCAGTATTTT
>once|TRBJ2-5|TRBV7-9|14|TRBD2
CASKGLAAQETQYF
TGTGCCAGCAAGGGACTAGCGGCGCAAGAGACCCAGTACTTC
>NA|TRBJ1-3|TRBV7-8|17|NA
CASSYGQRWSSGNTIYF
TGTGCCAGCAGCTACGGACAGCGGTGGAGTTCTGGAAACACCATATATTTT
>NA|TRBJ1-6|TRBV30|13|TRBD1
CAWTAGGMTPLHF
TGTGCCTGGACAGCAGGGGGAATGACACCCCTCCACTTT
>NA|TRBJ1-5|TRBV27|16|NA
CASSSEKRGSNQPQHF
TGTGCCAGCAGTTCGGAGAAAAGGGGGAGCAATCAGCCCCAGCATTTT